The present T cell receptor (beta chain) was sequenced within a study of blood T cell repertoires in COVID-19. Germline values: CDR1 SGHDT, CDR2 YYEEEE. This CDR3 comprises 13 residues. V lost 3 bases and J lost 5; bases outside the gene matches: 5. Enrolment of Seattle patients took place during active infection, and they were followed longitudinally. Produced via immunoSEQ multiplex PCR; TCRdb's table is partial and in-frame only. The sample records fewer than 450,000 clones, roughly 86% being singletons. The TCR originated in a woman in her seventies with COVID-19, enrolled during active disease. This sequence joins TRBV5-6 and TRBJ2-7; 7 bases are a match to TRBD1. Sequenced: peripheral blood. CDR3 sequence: CASSSLGGHEQYF. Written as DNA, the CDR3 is TGTGCCAGCAGCTCACTAGGGGGCCACGAGCAGTACTTC.